One sample yielded the 23 T cell receptor beta chains listed below, sequenced in a study of T cell responses to AZD1222 COVID-19 vaccine (dated by TCRdb to 2020 to 2023). The time point label, read with the paper, signifies: about 28 days (+/-7) after the second vaccine dose. Library creation used the immunoSEQ multiplex PCR assay. Entries here come from immuneACCESS through TCRdb and include only in-frame sequences with V and J called. Some clones fail to appear in such tables; in the studies checked, an unresolved V gene covers under half of the shortfall, and the cause of the remainder is unknown. The sample records about 150,000 clones, 80% to 95% of which are singletons. Of the sample, 2.5% to 3.5% is held by the ten largest clones. This specimen was peripheral blood, taken 28 days after the second AZD1222 dose. The receptor source for this set is an adult who received the AZD1222 COVID-19 vaccine.

The rearrangement joins TRBV9 to TRBJ2-7, with 12 bases matching TRBD2. The CDR3 is made up of 16 amino acids. CDR1 is SGDLS, CDR2 YYNGEE, per germline. Trimming took 0 bases from V and 2 from J; bases not matched to a gene: 3. The CDR3 sequence: CASSVGASGRAYEQYF. The CDR3 DNA reads TGTGCCAGCAGCGTAGGGGCTAGCGGGAGGGCCTACGAGCAGTACTTC.

The V and J genes are TRBV6-5 and TRBJ1-1; possible D gene TRBD1, 5 bases. CDR1 MNHEY and CDR2 SVGAGI come from the germline V gene. The V gene lost 6 bases and the J gene lost 5 bases, with 19 bases spanning the gap. The CDR3 is 15 residues long. The CDR3 here is CASSALNVGETEAFF. The CDR3 nucleotides are TGTGCCAGCAGCGCCCTGAACGTGGGGGAAACTGAAGCTTTCTTT.

This chain connects TRBV7-2 to TRBJ2-1, with unresolved D. V was clipped by 4 bases and J by 4 bases, with 14 bases between them. The germline V gene has CDR1 SGHTA and CDR2 FQGNSA. The CDR3 length is 15 residues. The CDR3 here is CASSSFFQEYNEQFF. In DNA, the CDR3 is TGTGCCAGCAGCTCGTTCTTTCAGGAGTACAATGAGCAGTTCTTC.

This chain connects TRBV5-8 to TRBJ1-5; 8 positions agree with TRBD1. After removal of 6 bases from V and 13 bases from J, the junction contained 15 bases not matched to a gene. CDR3 length: 14 amino acids. CDR1 and CDR2 (germline): SGHTS, YDEGEE. The CDR3 DNA is TGTGCCAGCATGCCGGGACAGGATCATCTAGCACAGCATTTT. Its protein product is CASMPGQDHLAQHF.

The chain has TRBV4-3 and TRBJ1-5; TRBD1 matches at 7 bases. The ends lost 1 base at V and 6 bases at J; junction bases unmatched: 6. The germline gives CDR1 LGHNA, CDR2 YSLEER. The length of the CDR3 is 15 residues. The CDR3 sequence is CASSQAVQGSQPQHF. In DNA, the CDR3 is TGCGCCAGCAGCCAAGCTGTACAGGGGAGTCAGCCCCAGCATTTT.

The chain employs TRBV11-2 and TRBJ2-1, with 8 nucleotides matching TRBD2. The CDR3 has 14 amino acids. The junction had 1 base not matched to a gene; V was cut back by 4 bases and J by 2 bases. Per the germline V gene, CDR1 is SGHAT and CDR2 is FQNNGV. This chain's CDR3 is CASSSLAAYNEQFF. CDR3 DNA: TGTGCCAGCAGCTCACTAGCGGCCTACAATGAGCAGTTCTTC. Drawing the rest from reference TRBV11-2 and TRBJ2-1, the complete variable domain is EAGVAQSPRYKIIEKRQSVAFWCNPISGHATLYWYQQILGQGPKLLIQFQNNGVVDDSQLPKDRFSAERLKGVDSTLKIQPAKLEDSAVYLCASSSLAAYNEQFFGPGTRLTVL.

The V and J genes are TRBV2 and TRBJ2-1; a weak D match, TRBD1 (6 bases). The CDR3 totals 15 residues. Germline V gene data show CDR1 as SNHLY and CDR2 as FYNNEI. The V and J ends lost 5 bases and 0 bases respectively, with 11 bases between them. The CDR3 here is CASSLQGSSYNEQFF. In DNA form, the CDR3 reads TGTGCCAGCAGTTTGCAGGGGAGCTCCTACAATGAGCAGTTCTTC.

This clone was seen a handful of times. The gene calls are TRBV7-9 and TRBJ1-2; weak D call: TRBD1 (5 bases). Per germline, CDR1 SEHNR and CDR2 FQNEAQ (reference sequence). Trimming removed 3 bases at V and 1 base at J, with 15 bases between. CDR3 size: 16 residues. The CDR3 spells CASSFAGTRDNYGYTF. Here the CDR3 DNA reads TGTGCCAGCAGCTTTGCCGGGACCCGGGATAACTATGGCTACACCTTC.

This clone showed up just once. The chain employs TRBV6-5 and TRBJ2-7, with TRBD2 matching 7 bases. Germline CDR1 is MNHEY and CDR2 is SVGAGI. The CDR3 consists of 13 residues. The ends lost 4 bases at V and 7 bases at J; junction bases unmatched: 7. The CDR3 region is CASSWRGGLEQYF. Written as DNA, the CDR3 is TGTGCCAGCAGTTGGCGGGGAGGGTTAGAGCAGTACTTC.

The chain carries TRBV10-1 and TRBJ2-2, with D possibly TRBD1 on 6 matching bases. CDR1 and CDR2 from the germline V gene are WNHNN and SYGVQD (reference sequence). CDR3 length equals 15 residues. Trimming shortened V by 3 bases and J by 2 bases, and 10 bases separated the two germline ends. In nucleotides, the CDR3 is TGCGCCAGCAGTGATCTCAGGGGAAACACCGGGGAGCTGTTTTTT. Protein sequence: CASSDLRGNTGELFF.

This chain connects TRBV6-5 to TRBJ2-7; D not certain. CDR1 MNHEY and CDR2 SVGAGI come from the germline V gene. The CDR3 has 13 residues. V was cut by 6 bases and J by 4 bases, with 13 bases left in between. CDR3 bases: TGTGCCAGCAGGGCCCCGGGCCAATACGAGCAGTACTTC. It translates to CASRAPGQYEQYF.

This chain joins TRBV5-1 and TRBJ2-5; D possibly corresponds to TRBD1 (6 bases). V gave up 7 bases and J gave up 0 bases, with 7 bases separating them. The CDR3 has 12 residues. In germline, CDR1 is SGHRS, CDR2 YFSETQ. CDR3 coding DNA: TGCGCCAGCGGGGACAACCAAGAGACCCAGTACTTC. As protein: CASGDNQETQYF.

This chain joins TRBV19 and TRBJ1-1; D uncertain. Germline V gene lookup returns CDR1 LNHDA and CDR2 SQIVND (reference sequence). Trimming pared 4 bases from V and 1 base from J, leaving 13 bases between. This CDR3 has 15 residues. The CDR3 DNA is TGTGCCAGTAGTACGCAACGGACGGGGAACACTGAAGCTTTCTTT. Translated: CASSTQRTGNTEAFF.

This rearrangement joins TRBV19 to TRBJ1-5; no clear D. There are 13 residues in the CDR3. Germline V CDR1 and CDR2: LNHDA, SQIVND (reference sequence). V lost 5 bases and J 4 bases, leaving 9 bases between the germline ends. CDR3 protein: CASSLASNQPQHF. CDR3 coding DNA: TGTGCCAGTAGTCTCGCGTCAAATCAGCCCCAGCATTTT.

V and J are TRBV19 and TRBJ1-2; maybe TRBD1 (6 bases). This CDR3 has 15 residues. Germline-derived CDR1 and CDR2 are LNHDA and SQIVND (reference sequence). With 3 bases removed from V and 2 bases from J, the gap between germline ends came to 13 bases. This CDR3 reads CASSIQGPSNYGYTF. The CDR3 region has the DNA TGTGCCAGTAGTATTCAGGGGCCTTCGAACTATGGCTACACCTTC.

V gene TRBV6-5 combines with J gene TRBJ2-7; either TRBD1 or TRBD2 may fit D (5 bases each). Germline CDR1 and CDR2: MNHEY and SVGAGI. The V end was cut by 7 bases, the J end by 1 base, with 14 bases between. This CDR3 has 14 amino acids. CDR3 nucleotide sequence: TGTGCCAGCAAGATCCGGGACCGTTCCTACGAGCAGTACTTC. Translated, it gives CASKIRDRSYEQYF.

This chain connects TRBV27 to TRBJ2-2, with no clear D. The CDR3 has 14 residues. Between the trimmed V and J ends, which lost 8 bases and 1 base, there was a span of 11 bases. CDR1 is MNHEY and CDR2 is SMNVEV in the germline V gene (reference sequence). CDR3 protein: CASSPRMNTGELFF. DNA of the CDR3: TGTGCCAGCTCCCCCCGAATGAACACCGGGGAGCTGTTTTTT.

This chain links TRBV19 with TRBJ2-1, with D perhaps assigned TRBD1 or TRBD2 (6 bases each). CDR3 length: 18 amino acids. V was shortened by 4 bases and J by 7 bases, with 26 bases between the two germline ends. The germline V gene has CDR1 LNHDA and CDR2 SQIVND (reference sequence). Written as DNA, the CDR3 is TGTGCCAGTAGTAACCTGGGACTTTCAAGACCCACAGGGAATGAGCAGTTCTTC. It is translated as CASSNLGLSRPTGNEQFF.

The V gene is TRBV4-1, the J gene TRBJ1-2; the D is unclear. The CDR3 sequence is 17 residues long. The germline V and J ends were trimmed by 7 bases and 8 bases, with 29 bases remaining between them. From germline, CDR1 is MGHRA and CDR2 YSYEKL. In nucleotides, the CDR3 is TGCGCCAGCACCCCGGTGGGGAGGGAACCCCAAAAGCGGGGCTACACCTTC. This gives the protein CASTPVGREPQKRGYTF.

The genes are TRBV11-3 and TRBJ1-5; D may be TRBD1 (6 bases). V was clipped by 1 base and J by 1 base, with 11 bases between them. This CDR3 region has 16 residues. Germline V gives CDR1 SGHNT, CDR2 YENEEA. The CDR3 is CASSLGGGGSNQPQHF. For the CDR3, the DNA is TGTGCCAGCAGCTTAGGTGGGGGCGGAAGCAATCAGCCCCAGCATTTT.

The rearrangement joins TRBV23-1 to TRBJ1-5, with TRBD1 identical over 9 bases. TRBV23-1 is assigned to the ORF class and has an uncertain function. V lost 3 bases and J lost 0; bases outside the gene matches: 3. The CDR3 is made up of 16 amino acids. The CDR3 reads CASSHGQGHSNQPQHF. The CDR3 nucleotides read TGCGCCAGCAGTCACGGACAGGGGCATAGCAATCAGCCCCAGCATTTT.

V gene TRBV18 combines with J gene TRBJ2-7; 7 nucleotides line up with TRBD2. V was clipped by 3 bases and J by 8 bases; unmatched bases: 16. The CDR3 consists of 16 residues. Per the germline V gene, CDR1 is KGHSH and CDR2 is LQKENI. CDR3 protein: CASSPNSPAGAVKQYF. For the CDR3, the DNA is TGTGCCAGCTCACCGAACTCCCCTGCGGGAGCGGTTAAGCAGTACTTC.

The chain has TRBV28 and TRBJ2-7, with 9 nucleotides matching TRBD1. The CDR3 runs to 15 residues. Germline V CDR1 and CDR2: MDHEN, SYDVKM. The J segment lost 5 bases and the V segment lost 6 bases, leaving 11 bases of the junction unmatched. Here the CDR3 reads CASRPPGQGRHEQYF. The CDR3 region has the DNA TGTGCCAGCAGGCCTCCGGGACAGGGAAGACACGAGCAGTACTTC. Variable domain in full (rest from reference TRBV28 and TRBJ2-7): DVKVTQSSRYLVKRTGEKVFLECVQDMDHENMFWYRQDPGLGLRLIYFSYDVKMKEKGDIPEGYSVSREKKERFSLILESASTNQTSMYLCASRPPGQGRHEQYFGPGTRLTVT.